This TCR beta chain was observed in a study of blood T cell repertoires in COVID-19. Study background: Samples representing acute and convalescent COVID-19 were sourced from the United States, Italy and Spain.

Germline values: CDR1 WNHNN, CDR2 SYGVQD (reference sequence). V lost 6 bases and J lost 4; bases outside the gene matches: 8. This CDR3 contains 17 residues. Authors' analysis steps: Reference gene primer amplification gave nucleated cell count estimates. Profiling relied on immunoSEQ multiplex PCR, and the TCRdb table lists in-frame clones only, not all of them. V and J calls and clone size are as listed in that table; D and trimming were resolved from the DNA. The profile shows about 230,000 clones, roughly 83% of them singletons. This chain links TRBV10-1 with TRBJ2-3; 15 bases line up with TRBD2. This receptor was identified in a woman in her 70s with active or convalescent COVID-19. The sample was peripheral blood. DNA of the CDR3: TGCGCCAGCAGATTAACGGGACTAGCGGGGGGCGCAGATACGCAGTATTTT. The encoded protein is CASRLTGLAGGADTQYF.